The 9 T cell receptor beta chains below were found in one sample sequenced in a study of blood T cell repertoires in COVID-19. The data were produced by immunoSEQ multiplex PCR, yet TCRdb's version contains in-frame clones alone and is incomplete. The sample has 400,000 to 500,000 clones; just over 85% are singletons. Source material: peripheral blood. The receptors shown here come from a young woman with active or convalescent COVID-19.

The genes are TRBV5-4 and TRBJ1-2, with D possibly being TRBD1 (5 bases). Trimming removed 2 bases at V and 4 bases at J, with 15 bases between. The length of the CDR3 is 15 residues. Germline V lookup: CDR1 SGHNT, CDR2 YYREEE (reference sequence). The CDR3 is CASSLRRDDSYGYTF. CDR3 in DNA: TGTGCCAGCAGCTTAAGGCGAGACGACAGCTATGGCTACACCTTC.

The chain recombines TRBV6-5 with TRBJ1-4, with TRBD1 matching 7 bases. The germline V gene has CDR1 MNHEY and CDR2 SVGAGI. J lost 7 bases, V lost 7 bases, and 3 bases had no gene match. The CDR3 spans 12 residues. Here the CDR3 reads CASKQGSEKLFF. In DNA form, the CDR3 reads TGTGCCAGCAAACAGGGGAGTGAAAAACTGTTTTTT.

The count of this clone is one. This chain connects TRBV6-5 to TRBJ1-1; the match to TRBD1 covers 12 bases. The CDR3 covers 14 residues. CDR1 and CDR2 from the germline V gene are MNHEY and SVGAGI. J was trimmed by 4 bases and V by 8 bases; bases with no gene match: 5. In DNA, the CDR3 is TGTGCCAGCGAAAGGGACAGGGGGCCCACTGAAGCTTTCTTT. Its protein product is CASERDRGPTEAFF.

DNA of the CDR3: TGTGCCAGCAGTACCTTTCGACAGGCTGTCGAGCAGTACTTC. This gives the protein CASSTFRQAVEQYF. The chain is built from TRBV6-5 and TRBJ2-7; possibly TRBD1 for D (6 bases). CDR1 and CDR2 from the germline V gene are MNHEY and SVGAGI. V was shortened by 5 bases and J by 6 bases, with 17 bases between the two germline ends. This CDR3 has 14 amino acids.

The chain's CDR3 is CASSSPPGNTIYF. DNA of the CDR3: TGCGCCAGCAGCTCTCCACCGGGGAACACCATATATTTT. This rearrangement joins TRBV4-1 to TRBJ1-3; D is unclear. Germline CDR1 reads MGHRA; CDR2 reads YSYEKL. V dropped 5 bases and J dropped 7 bases, with 12 bases sitting between them. The CDR3 has 13 amino acids.

V is TRBV3-1 (or the pseudogene TRBV3-2) and J is TRBJ1-1, with D possibly TRBD1 on 6 matching bases. The CDR3 loop spans 14 amino acids. The germline V gene has CDR1 LGHDT and CDR2 YNNKEL (reference sequence). V gave up 2 bases and J gave up 4 bases, with 11 bases separating them. CDR3 sequence (DNA): TGTGCCAGCAGCCAATCAGGGGTAGGCACTGAAGCTTTCTTT. Translating it yields CASSQSGVGTEAFF.

The rearrangement joins TRBV2 to TRBJ1-2; perhaps TRBD1 as D (5 bases). CDR3 size: 13 residues. CDR1 and CDR2 (germline): SNHLY, FYNNEI. The V end lost 6 bases, the J end lost 8 bases, and 16 bases lay between the germline ends. CDR3 sequence: CASSPGLSIGYTF. The CDR3 DNA sequence: TGTGCCAGCAGCCCGGGACTGTCTATCGGCTACACCTTC. The complete variable domain, with remaining parts taken from reference TRBV2 and TRBJ1-2, reads EPEVTQTPSHQVTQMGQEVILRCVPISNHLYFYWYRQILGQKVEFLVSFYNNEISEKSEIFDDQFSVERPDGSNFTLKIRSTKLEDSAMYFCASSPGLSIGYTFGSGTRLTVV.

This rearrangement joins TRBV4-1 to TRBJ1-1; D remains unclear. Germline V gives CDR1 MGHRA, CDR2 YSYEKL. The CDR3 is 14 residues long. V was shortened by 4 bases and J by 3 bases, with 12 bases between the two germline ends. CDR3 region: CASSLTGRDTEAFF. The CDR3 nucleotides read TGCGCCAGCAGCCTTACGGGGAGGGACACTGAAGCTTTCTTT.

This clone was recorded a few times. The chain employs TRBV3-1 (or the pseudogene TRBV3-2) and TRBJ2-3, with 7 bases lining up with TRBD2. The V gene's germline CDR1 is LGHDT and CDR2 YNNKEL (reference sequence). CDR3 length: 14 amino acids. Trimming cost V 6 bases and J 1 base; bases outside gene matches: 4. CDR3 protein: CASRPRGGTDTQYF. In DNA form, the CDR3 reads TGTGCCAGCAGGCCCCGGGGGGGCACAGATACGCAGTATTTT.